The rows below give T cell receptor beta chains drawn from one sample of a study of PD-L1 blockade in urothelial cancer. Clones were read by immunoSEQ multiplex PCR, and TCRdb kept only the in-frame ones, dropping some. The sample lists around 100,000 clones; about nine tenths were seen once. The specimen was PBMCs, collected around atezolizumab (anti-PD-L1) treatment. Receptors were obtained from a man aged 55 to 70 with urothelial cancer. Each CDR3 is given without its conserved first and last residue.

TRBV19	TRBJ1-1	ASSSHRGPNANTEAF
TRBV7-9	TRBJ1-1	ASSLVAGAGTEAF
TRBV7-8	TRBJ2-3	ASSPRGAGLTDTQY
TRBV6-5	TRBJ1-1	ASRDSSYRAF
TRBV19	TRBJ1-2	ASSPVGHYGYT
TRBV5-1	TRBJ2-7	ASSLLAGLSYEQY
TRBV9	TRBJ2-3	ASSVGASGGGSTDTQY
TRBV14	TRBJ1-4	ASSQGAIGEKLF
TRBV28	TRBJ1-1	ASSLVLNTEAF
TRBV19	TRBJ1-5	ASSIAAPGQGFYQPQH
TRBV25-1	TRBJ1-3	ASSDRGPSGNTIY
TRBV18	TRBJ2-7	ASSPRTGQSTYEQY
TRBV19	TRBJ2-7	ASSRGQVLHYEQY
TRBV28	TRBJ2-4	ASSLGTGPDIQY
TRBV6-5	TRBJ2-5	ASSYPLAGGEETQY
TRBV28	TRBJ2-5	ASSSGQEGGTQY
TRBV27	TRBJ1-1	ASSPGVLLLGGTEAF
TRBV28	TRBJ1-2	ASKQSYGYT
TRBV6-5	TRBJ1-2	ASSWGRVGYGYT
TRBV29-1	TRBJ1-2	SVENLPGADGYT
TRBV28	TRBJ1-1	ASSLAEAEAF
TRBV9	TRBJ2-3	ASSVALAGTDTQY
TRBV6-5	TRBJ1-6	ASRPGTGAGSPLH
TRBV9	TRBJ2-5	ASSTQGSGGTETQY
TRBV6-5	TRBJ2-5	ASSYEGGLQETQY
TRBV28	TRBJ2-7	ASKQGSYEQY
TRBV5-1	TRBJ1-1	ASSTNPGRTEAF
TRBV9	TRBJ1-2	ASSVEEGNGYT
TRBV11-3	TRBJ2-2	ASSRRAGEDGGELF
TRBV28	TRBJ2-2	ASSLTSGRVNTGELF
TRBV7-3	TRBJ2-3	ASSSGTSGGTDTQY
TRBV7-2	TRBJ2-7	ASSLAVAVSYEQY
TRBV7-2	TRBJ1-6	ASSPGQDRGFSPLH
TRBV15	TRBJ2-1	ATSRSTGGYNEQF
TRBV4-2	TRBJ1-2	ASSRGTGGGYGYT
TRBV7-6	TRBJ2-7	ASSFGTGNYEQY
TRBV9	TRBJ1-1	ASSGGQGLTF